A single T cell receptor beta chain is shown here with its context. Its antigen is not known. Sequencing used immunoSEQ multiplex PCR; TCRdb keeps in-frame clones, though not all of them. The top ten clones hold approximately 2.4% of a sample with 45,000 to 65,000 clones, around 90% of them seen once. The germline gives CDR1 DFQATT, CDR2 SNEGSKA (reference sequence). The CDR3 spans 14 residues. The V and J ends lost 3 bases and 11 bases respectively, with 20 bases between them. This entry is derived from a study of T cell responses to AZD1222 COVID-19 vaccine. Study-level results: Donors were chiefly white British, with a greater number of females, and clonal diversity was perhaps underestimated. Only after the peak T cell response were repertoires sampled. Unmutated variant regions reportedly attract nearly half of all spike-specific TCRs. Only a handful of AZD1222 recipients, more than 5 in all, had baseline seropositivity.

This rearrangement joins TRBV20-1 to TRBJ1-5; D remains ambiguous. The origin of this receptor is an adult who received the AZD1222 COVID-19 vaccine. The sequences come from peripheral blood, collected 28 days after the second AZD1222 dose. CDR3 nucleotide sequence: TGCAGTGCTAGTAGGCCTGACGGTGATAGGTCCCAGCATTTT. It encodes CSASRPDGDRSQHF.